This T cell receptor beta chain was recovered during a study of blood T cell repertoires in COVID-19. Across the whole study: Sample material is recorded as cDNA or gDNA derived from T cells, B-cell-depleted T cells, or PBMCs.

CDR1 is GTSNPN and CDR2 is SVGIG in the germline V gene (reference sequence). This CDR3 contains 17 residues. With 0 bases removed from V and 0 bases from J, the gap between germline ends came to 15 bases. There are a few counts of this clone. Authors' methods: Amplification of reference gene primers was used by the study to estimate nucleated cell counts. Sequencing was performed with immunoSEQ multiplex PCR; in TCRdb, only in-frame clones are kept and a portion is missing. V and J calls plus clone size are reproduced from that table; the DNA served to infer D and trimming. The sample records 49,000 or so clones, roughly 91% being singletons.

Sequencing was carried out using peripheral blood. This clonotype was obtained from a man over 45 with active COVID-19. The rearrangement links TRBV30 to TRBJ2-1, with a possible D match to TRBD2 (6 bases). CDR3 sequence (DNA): TGTGCCTGGAGTGTCAGTCCGGCGGGGTCCTCCTACAATGAGCAGTTCTTC. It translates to CAWSVSPAGSSYNEQFF. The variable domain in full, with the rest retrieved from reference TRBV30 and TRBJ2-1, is SQTIHQWPATLVQPVGSPLSLECTVEGTSNPNLYWYRQAAGRGLQLLFYSVGIGQISSEVPQNLSASRPQDRQFILSSKKLLLSDSGFYLCAWSVSPAGSSYNEQFFGPGTRLTVL.